Here is one T cell receptor (beta chain) with its context. This record belongs to a study of blood T cells in healthy people across ages. Through a sample-barcoded 5' primer and a J-beta primer mix, a second PCR was run for roughly 7 to 11 cycles. TCRdb passed the 5' RACE reads through MiXCR, listing each CDR3 protein once. The repertoire holds about 380,000 distinct CDR3 sequences, with more than 45% as singletons. The CDR3 extends over 13 amino acids. The V gene's germline CDR1 is DFQATT and CDR2 SNEGSKA (reference sequence). V was pared by 5 bases and J by 3 bases, with 5 bases of the junction left unmatched.

The specimen was blood. The gene calls are TRBV20-1 and TRBJ2-5; 8 bases fit TRBD1. This clonotype was obtained from a man in his 60s in good health. The CDR3 DNA is TGCAGTGCTGGCAGGGGGCACAAAGAGACCCAGTACTTC. Protein product: CSAGRGHKETQYF.